This T cell receptor beta chain was sequenced for a study of T cells in Graves' hyperthyroidism and ophthalmopathy. Whole-study results and caveats: Most expanded thyroid clonotypes above 0.001 recurred in blood.

Ten or more counts support this clonotype. Its specificity is not known. RNA transcripts served as the template for amplifying TCR beta CDR3 regions. The HTBI set primed first-round TCR CDR3 RT-PCR. TCRdb analysed the multiplex PCR reads with MiXCR anew, one entry per CDR3 protein. The sample consists of some 360,000 distinct CDR3 sequences, around 14% of them appearing once. The PBMCs studied were ones that came from 8.5 to 10 ml fresh peripheral blood. The source of this sequence is a woman aged 55-70 years with Graves' hyperthyroidism. Material for sequencing was blood.

CDR3 coding DNA: TGTGCCAGCAGTGATGACAGGGCCAGATACAATGAGCAGTTCTTC. It yields the protein CASSDDRARYNEQFF. The J gene is TRBJ2-1, the V gene TRBV11-2; 7 bases agree with TRBD1. V was pared by 6 bases and J by 4 bases, with 9 bases of the junction left unmatched. In germline, CDR1 is SGHAT, CDR2 FQNNGV. The CDR3 covers 15 residues.